This T cell receptor (beta chain) was recorded in a study of CD8+CD57+ T cells in acquired aplastic anemia. Study-wide results and limits: Patients and controls shared under 35 CD8+ CDR3 sequences, which appeared highly expressed in patients and within their immunodominant clones.

All sequencing subjects had displayed CD8+CD57+ cell expansion on flow cytometry. Patients uniformly had severe acquired aplastic anemia. Patients had not yet gotten any therapy when their blood was taken for sampling. As for this clonotype: Its target is unknown.

The germline V gene encodes CDR1 SGHNT and CDR2 YYREEE (reference sequence). V shed 4 bases and J shed 8 bases, with 22 bases lying between them. This CDR3 region has 16 residues. Genomic DNA templated the TCR beta VDJ and CDR3 profiling. TCRdb re-called the reads through MiXCR, storing one row per CDR3 protein. The sample lists hundreds of thousands of distinct CDR3 sequences, approximately 79% occurring once. The source is a human donor with aplastic anemia. This chain connects TRBV5-4 to TRBJ2-1; D is unclear. Sequenced input: sorted CD4+, CD8+, or CD8+CD57+ T cells (not recorded which) from PBMCs. The DNA of the CDR3 is TGTGCCAGCAGCCTGGGTTTCGGAAACGGTCAGGATGAGCAGTTCTTC. This gives the protein CASSLGFGNGQDEQFF.